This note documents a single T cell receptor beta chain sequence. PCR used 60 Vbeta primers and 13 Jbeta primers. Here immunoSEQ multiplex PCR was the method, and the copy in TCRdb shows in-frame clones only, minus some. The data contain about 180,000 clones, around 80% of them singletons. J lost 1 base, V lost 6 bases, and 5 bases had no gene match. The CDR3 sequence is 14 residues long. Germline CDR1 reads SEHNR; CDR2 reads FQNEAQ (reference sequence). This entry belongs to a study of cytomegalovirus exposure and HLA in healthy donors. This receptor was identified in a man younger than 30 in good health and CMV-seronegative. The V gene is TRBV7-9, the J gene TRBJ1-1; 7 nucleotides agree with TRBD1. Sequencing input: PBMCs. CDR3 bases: TGTGCCAGCAGGGCGGGACAGTCGAACACTGAAGCTTTCTTT. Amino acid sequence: CASRAGQSNTEAFF.